The clone carrying this T cell receptor beta chain occurred once. Sequencing used immunoSEQ multiplex PCR; TCRdb keeps in-frame clones, though not all of them. Here the sample spans some 110,000 clones, about nine tenths being singletons. The data were taken from a study of radiotherapy plus CTLA-4 blockade in lung cancer. There are 13 residues in the CDR3. With 6 bases removed from V and 7 bases from J, the gap between germline ends came to 16 bases. CDR1 SGDLS and CDR2 YYNGEE come from the germline V gene. The sample consisted of peripheral blood, taken from a patient treated with radiotherapy plus ipilimumab. This rearrangement joins TRBV9 to TRBJ1-1; tentative D call: TRBD1 (6 bases). The TCR sequence derives from a human donor with non-small cell lung cancer that progressed on radiotherapy plus ipilimumab. The CDR3 loop is CASILVGGCEAFF. The DNA of the CDR3 is TGTGCCAGCATCCTAGTGGGGGGCTGTGAAGCTTTCTTT.